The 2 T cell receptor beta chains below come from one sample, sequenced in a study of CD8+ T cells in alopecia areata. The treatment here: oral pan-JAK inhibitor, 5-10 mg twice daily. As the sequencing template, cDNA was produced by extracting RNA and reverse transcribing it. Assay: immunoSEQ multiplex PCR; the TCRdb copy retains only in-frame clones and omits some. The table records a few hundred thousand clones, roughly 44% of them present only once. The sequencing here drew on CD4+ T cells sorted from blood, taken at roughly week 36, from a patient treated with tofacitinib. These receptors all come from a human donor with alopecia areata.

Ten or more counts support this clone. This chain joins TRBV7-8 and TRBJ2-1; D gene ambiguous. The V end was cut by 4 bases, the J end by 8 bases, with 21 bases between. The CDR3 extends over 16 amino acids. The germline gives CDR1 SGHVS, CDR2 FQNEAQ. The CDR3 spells CASSSVLTSSRDEQFF. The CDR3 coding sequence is TGTGCCAGCAGCTCCGTTTTGACCTCTTCCCGCGATGAGCAGTTCTTC.

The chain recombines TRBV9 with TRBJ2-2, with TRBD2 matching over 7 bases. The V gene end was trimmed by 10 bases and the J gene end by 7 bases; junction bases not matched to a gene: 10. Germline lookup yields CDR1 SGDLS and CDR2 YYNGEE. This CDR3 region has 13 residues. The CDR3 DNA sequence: TGTGCCTCACGAGCGGGGCTGAGCGGGGAGCTGTTTTTT. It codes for CASRAGLSGELFF. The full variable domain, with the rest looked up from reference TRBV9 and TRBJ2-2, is DSGVTQTPKHLITATGQRVTLRCSPRSGDLSVYWYQQSLDQGLQFLIQYYNGEERAKGNILERFSAQQFPDLHSELNLSSLELGDSALYFCASRAGLSGELFFGEGSRLTVL.